Listed below are T cell receptor beta chains from one sample, sequenced in a study of blood T cell repertoires in COVID-19. The data were produced by immunoSEQ multiplex PCR, yet TCRdb's version contains in-frame clones alone and is incomplete. The sample carries some 150,000 clones, approximately 80% recorded once. Sequencing was carried out using peripheral blood. The origin of the receptors is a woman aged 45 to 65 with acute or convalescent COVID-19. CDR3s include the opening cysteine and the closing phenylalanine or tryptophan. The D gene is left open where the match is weak. Not all rows give a size; the values are once, few, many and, for expanded clones, a class.

cdr3_nt	cdr3_aa	v_call	j_call	d_call	clone_size
TGTGCCACAAACCGGGGTTGGGAAGAGACCCAGTACTTC	CATNRGWEETQYF	TRBV7-2	TRBJ2-5	.	.
TGTGCCAGCTCACCACCGCCTAGCGGGAGTTTAACAGATACGCAGTATTTT	CASSPPPSGSLTDTQYF	TRBV18	TRBJ2-3	TRBD2	.
TGTGCCAGCAGCCTCTCGGGACAGGGGGCCGATAGCAATCAGCCCCAGCATTTT	CASSLSGQGADSNQPQHF	TRBV28	TRBJ1-5	TRBD1	.
TGTGCCAGCAGCCCGGGGTTGGCTAACTATGGCTACACCTTC	CASSPGLANYGYTF	TRBV3-1/TRBV3-2	TRBJ1-2	.	.
TGTGCCAGCAGCCGGAAACAGAGCTCTGGGGCCAACGTCCTGACTTTC	CASSRKQSSGANVLTF	TRBV5-4	TRBJ2-6	.	once
TGTGCCAGCAGCACAGGGTTTGGCGTGGACGAGCAGTACTTC	CASSTGFGVDEQYF	TRBV6-2/TRBV6-3	TRBJ2-7	.	.
TGTGCCAGCAGTGATGGGCAGAAGGATCAGCCCCAGCATTTT	CASSDGQKDQPQHF	TRBV6-1	TRBJ1-5	.	.
TGCGCCAGCAGCCCAGGGGACAGAAACTATGGCTACACCTTC	CASSPGDRNYGYTF	TRBV4-1	TRBJ1-2	TRBD1	few
TGTGCCAGCATTCGAACAGGGGCTGGAAACACCATATATTTT	CASIRTGAGNTIYF	TRBV7-9	TRBJ1-3	TRBD1	.
TGTGCCAGCAGCTGGGACAGCCAAGAGACCCAGTACTTC	CASSWDSQETQYF	TRBV2	TRBJ2-5	TRBD1	.
TGTGCCAGCTCACCAAGGACAGGGGGCCATGGCTACACCTTC	CASSPRTGGHGYTF	TRBV18	TRBJ1-2	TRBD1	.
TGCAGCGTTGCCCACGTGGGGGGGAGTACTGAAGCTTTCTTT	CSVAHVGGSTEAFF	TRBV29-1	TRBJ1-1	.	.
TGTGCCAGCAGTAACAGGGTTTTAAGCTACGAGCAGTACTTC	CASSNRVLSYEQYF	TRBV6-2/TRBV6-3	TRBJ2-7	.	few
TGCGCCAGCAGCTTACAGGGGGCCAACTATGGCTACACCTTC	CASSLQGANYGYTF	TRBV5-1	TRBJ1-2	TRBD1	.
TGCGCCAGCAGCCAAGACGCTCCAGGGGATCAGCCCCAGCATTTT	CASSQDAPGDQPQHF	TRBV4-3	TRBJ1-5	.	.
TGCGCCAGCAGCTTGGGCGGGGGGCGCGTTGAAAAACTGTTTTTT	CASSLGGGRVEKLFF	TRBV5-1	TRBJ1-4	.	few
TGTGCCAGCAGCCCTCCGTCGGGGGGCTATGGCTACACCTTC	CASSPPSGGYGYTF	TRBV3-1/TRBV3-2	TRBJ1-2	.	once
TGTGCCAGCAGGACGGACAACTTCTATGGCTACACCTTC	CASRTDNFYGYTF	TRBV6-5	TRBJ1-2	.	.
TGCGCCAGCAGCCAAACCGACAGGGTGAACTATGGCTACACCTTC	CASSQTDRVNYGYTF	TRBV4-1	TRBJ1-2	TRBD1	once
TGTGCCAGCAGCTTAACGTTTCTTGGGACAGCCGCCAATCATGGCTACACCTTC	CASSLTFLGTAANHGYTF	TRBV7-3	TRBJ1-2	TRBD1	.
TGTGCCAGCAGCCCCGCGGGGGCCGATGGCTACACCTTC	CASSPAGADGYTF	TRBV28	TRBJ1-2	.	.
TGTGCCAGCTCACCGGGGGTAGAAGGGGGTGAGCAGTACTTC	CASSPGVEGGEQYF	TRBV18	TRBJ2-7	.	.
TGTGCCAGCAGCGTAGAAGGGGGGACTAGCGGGACACGGACTAGCACAGATACGCAGTATTTT	CASSVEGGTSGTRTSTDTQYF	TRBV9	TRBJ2-3	TRBD2	.
TGTGCCAGCTGCCCTAGCGGGGGGTTATACAATGAGCAGTTCTTC	CASCPSGGLYNEQFF	TRBV9	TRBJ2-1	TRBD2	.
TGTGCCAGCAGCTTGGACCCCGGGGGGAACTATGGCTACACCTTC	CASSLDPGGNYGYTF	TRBV5-4	TRBJ1-2	.	.
TGTGCCAGCAGTTTCCTATATGGCTACACCTTC	CASSFLYGYTF	TRBV12-3/TRBV12-4	TRBJ1-2	.	.
TGTGCCAGCAGCTTAACGACGGGGGGTTCTAAGGAGACCCAGTACTTC	CASSLTTGGSKETQYF	TRBV5-4	TRBJ2-5	TRBD2	.
TGTGCCAGCAGCTTAAGGCCGGCGGACTACGAGCAGTACTTC	CASSLRPADYEQYF	TRBV11-2	TRBJ2-7	.	.
TGTGCCAGCAGCTTGGCTACATGGAGCTCCTACGAGCAGTACTTC	CASSLATWSSYEQYF	TRBV5-8	TRBJ2-7	.	.
TGTGCCATCAGTGGGGCTAGCGGGACCTACAATGAGCAGTTCTTC	CAISGASGTYNEQFF	TRBV10-3	TRBJ2-1	TRBD2	.
TGTGCCAGCAGCTTACAGGAGCAGTTCTTC	CASSLQEQFF	TRBV7-9	TRBJ2-1	.	once
TGCAGCGCATCGGGACAGGGGGCTGAGGATGGCTACACCTTC	CSASGQGAEDGYTF	TRBV29-1	TRBJ1-2	TRBD1	.
TGCAGCGCCAACAGGGGGCCGAACGAGCAGTACTTC	CSANRGPNEQYF	TRBV29-1	TRBJ2-7	TRBD1	.
TGCGCCAGCAGCCTGTCAAGACAGGGCAACTATGGCTACACCTTC	CASSLSRQGNYGYTF	TRBV5-1	TRBJ1-2	TRBD1	.
TGCAGTGCTAGTGGCGGGGTTAGCACAGATACGCAGTATTTT	CSASGGVSTDTQYF	TRBV20-1	TRBJ2-3	.	.
TGTGCCAGCCACAGGGTTGGCAATCAGCCCCAGCATTTT	CASHRVGNQPQHF	TRBV6-5	TRBJ1-5	.	.
TGTGCCAGCAGCTTAAGTTCGGCAGGATACAATGAGCAGTTCTTC	CASSLSSAGYNEQFF	TRBV7-3	TRBJ2-1	.	.
TGTGCCAGTAGAACCCAGGACAGGGCGACCTACGAGCAGTACTTC	CASRTQDRATYEQYF	TRBV19	TRBJ2-7	TRBD1	.
TGTGCCAGCAGCTTATCATCGGGACTATTCCGGGAAAAACTGTTTTTT	CASSLSSGLFREKLFF	TRBV7-8	TRBJ1-4	.	.
TGTGCCAGCAGCTTAGCCCAGCGGGGAGCTAGCACAGATACGCAGTATTTT	CASSLAQRGASTDTQYF	TRBV7-2	TRBJ2-3	TRBD2	once
TGTGCCAGCAGCCAAGATAGCCGGGAGGATAATGAAAAACTGTTTTTT	CASSQDSREDNEKLFF	TRBV4-2	TRBJ1-4	.	few
TGCGCCACCTCCGAGAGTCGGACAGGGGTCAACACCGGGGAGCTGTTTTTT	CATSESRTGVNTGELFF	TRBV5-1	TRBJ2-2	TRBD1	.
TGCGCCAGCAGCCTCAGAGCGGGGGGGAATTACAATGAGCAGTTCTTC	CASSLRAGGNYNEQFF	TRBV4-3	TRBJ2-1	TRBD2	.
TGTGCCAGCAGCCGCCTACGGCGGTTGAACACCGGGGAGCTGTTTTTT	CASSRLRRLNTGELFF	TRBV3-1/TRBV3-2	TRBJ2-2	.	once
TGTGCCAGCAGCCGCGGGGGGGCCTATGGCTACACCTTC	CASSRGGAYGYTF	TRBV14	TRBJ1-2	.	few
TGTGCCAGCAGCGACGGGGTCACTGAAGCTTTCTTT	CASSDGVTEAFF	TRBV25-1	TRBJ1-1	.	.
TGTGCCAGCTCACCGGGGGGGGGCCGGATCTACGAGCAGTACTTC	CASSPGGGRIYEQYF	TRBV18	TRBJ2-7	.	.
TGCGCCAGGACGACAGCGCAGAATAGCAATCAGCCCCAGCATTTT	CARTTAQNSNQPQHF	TRBV5-1	TRBJ1-5	.	.
TGTGCCAGCAGTTTTGTACGAGAGGGACCCCAGCATTTT	CASSFVREGPQHF	TRBV6-6	TRBJ1-5	.	.